This T cell receptor beta chain was obtained from a study of prognosis after radiotherapy for stage I lung cancer. Two time points each involved a draw of about 6 milliliters of peripheral blood. Amplification of TCR beta CDR3 from genomic DNA used two-round multiplex PCR. Amplification during the initial PCR round employed primers specific to each TRBV and TRBJ gene. Each CDR3 protein gets one entry after TCRdb re-called the multiplex PCR reads with MiXCR. The top ten hold roughly 17% of the sample, which has some 34,000 distinct CDR3 sequences, nearly 35% seen once. Study outcomes and limitations: Shannon entropy (measured after stereotactic body radiation therapy) was lower in patients who went on to develop distant metastases. Unique TCR clone counts fell after stereotactic body radiation therapy, median roughly 10,000 versus 7,000.

A note on this clonotype: Its antigen is unknown.

V lost 4 bases and J lost 6; bases outside the gene matches: 12. Per the germline V gene, CDR1 is MNHEY and CDR2 is SVGAGI. This CDR3 has 17 amino acids. Sequencing was performed on PBMCs, taken before or after stereotactic body radiation therapy (not recorded which). The rearrangement joins TRBV6-5 to TRBJ2-2; TRBD2 agrees at 9 bases. The TCR was taken from a donor at least 50 years old with non-small cell lung cancer. The CDR3 DNA follows: TGTGCCAGCAGTTTTCCACTGGGCGGGAGGGCCCCCGGGGAGCTGTTTTTT. The encoded protein is CASSFPLGGRAPGELFF.